A single sample is the source of the 28 T cell receptor beta chains below, sequenced in a study of CD8 T cells in ankylosing spondylitis. In TCRdb, the 5' RACE reads were re-called with MiXCR into one record per CDR3 protein. The data contain 55,000 or so distinct CDR3 sequences, about 7.8% of them singletons. The specimen was blood, either unsorted or a sorted T cell fraction (not recorded which). These receptor sequences come from a female donor with ankylosing spondylitis or in good health (not recorded which).

This clonotype was observed at least ten times. This rearrangement joins TRBV20-1 to TRBJ2-7, with a weak D call TRBD1 (5 bases). Germline CDR1 and CDR2: DFQATT and SNEGSKA (reference sequence). CDR3 length: 15 amino acids. Trimming removed 0 bases at V and 0 bases at J, with 12 bases between. Here the CDR3 DNA reads TGCAGTGCTAGAGATGGGGCAGCCAGCTCCTACGAGCAGTACGTC. Its protein product is CSARDGAASSYEQYV.

Many counts were recorded for this clonotype. CDR3 residues: CASSPRSSYNSPLHF. The CDR3 nucleotides are TGTGCCAGCAGTCCAAGGAGCTCCTATAATTCACCCCTCCACTTT. The chain employs TRBV28 and TRBJ1-6; D is uncertain. Germline lookup yields CDR1 MDHEN and CDR2 SYDVKM. The V end was cut by 5 bases, the J end by 0 bases, with 8 bases between. The CDR3 extends over 15 amino acids. Together with reference TRBV28 and TRBJ1-6, the CDR3 gives the full variable domain: DVKVTQSSRYLVKRTGEKVFLECVQDMDHENMFWYRQDPGLGLRLIYFSYDVKMKEKGDIPEGYSVSREKKERFSLILESASTNQTSMYLCASSPRSSYNSPLHFGNGTRLTVT.

This chain uses TRBV12-3 or TRBV12-4 with TRBJ2-1; TRBD1 matches at 11 bases. The CDR3 length is 15 residues. The J segment lost 3 bases and the V segment lost 8 bases, leaving 6 bases of the junction unmatched. CDR3 nucleotide sequence: TGTGCCAGCGCCGGGACAGGGGGTTTCTACAATGAGCAGTTCTTC. Translating it yields CASAGTGGFYNEQFF.

This clonotype was counted many times. The J gene is TRBJ2-7, the V gene TRBV5-1; unclear D gene. V shed 0 bases and J shed 5 bases, with 9 bases lying between them. Germline V gene lookup returns CDR1 SGHRS and CDR2 YFSETQ. The CDR3 length is 13 residues. CDR3 DNA: TGCGCCAGCAGCTTGGCCCTAGGGAACGAGCAGTACGTC. It translates to CASSLALGNEQYV.

Comment on this clonotype: This may be a read error: a much more frequent sequence differs by one nucleotide. The chain is built from TRBV29-1 and TRBJ1-1, with 7 nucleotides matching TRBD1. The germline V gene has CDR1 SQVTM and CDR2 ANQGSEA. The length of the CDR3 is 14 residues. The junction had 5 bases not matched to a gene; V was cut back by 4 bases and J by 0 bases. The CDR3 spells CSVVDRSMNTEAFF. For the CDR3, the DNA is TGCAGCGTTGTGGACAGGAGCATGAACACTGAAGCTTTCTTT.

This clonotype was seen at least ten times. The chain combines TRBV12-3 or TRBV12-4 with TRBJ2-7; D possibly corresponds to TRBD1 (6 bases). CDR3 length equals 12 residues. V was clipped by 6 bases and J by 3 bases, with 9 bases between them. The CDR3 loop is CASSSGVYEQYF. CDR3 in DNA: TGTGCCAGCAGCTCAGGGGTCTACGAGCAGTACTTC.

There are many counts of this clonotype. The chain couples TRBV2 to TRBJ2-5; D ambiguous. V was trimmed by 7 bases and J by 1 base, leaving 13 bases between them. The CDR3 covers 14 residues. The germline CDR1 and CDR2 sequences are SNHLY and FYNNEI. CDR3 nucleotides: TGTGCCAGCAAGGGCTTTGGCGGCCAAGAGACCCAGTACTTC. Translating it yields CASKGFGGQETQYF. The entire variable domain, with the rest obtained from reference TRBV2 and TRBJ2-5, is as follows: EPEVTQTPSHQVTQMGQEVILRCVPISNHLYFYWYRQILGQKVEFLVSFYNNEISEKSEIFDDQFSVERPDGSNFTLKIRSTKLEDSAMYFCASKGFGGQETQYFGPGTRLLVL.

This clonotype was seen at least ten times. The chain links TRBV10-3 to TRBJ1-2; 8 bases line up with TRBD1. CDR3 length: 14 amino acids. Germline CDR1 ENHRY, CDR2 SYGVKD. Trimming removed 2 bases from V and 3 bases from J; junction bases left unmatched: 2. In DNA, the CDR3 is TGTGCCATCAGTGAGGGGACAGGACACTATGGCTACACCTTC. This gives the protein CAISEGTGHYGYTF.

This clonotype was picked up many times. The rearrangement links TRBV5-1 to TRBJ2-1, with a possible D match to TRBD2 (5 bases). CDR3 size: 12 residues. Trimming cost V 9 bases and J 5 bases, with 12 bases left between them. Germline CDR1 SGHRS, CDR2 YFSETQ. As DNA, the CDR3 is TGCGCCACCATGTCGGGGAACAATGAGCAGTTCTTC. Its translation: CATMSGNNEQFF.

This clonotype has ten or more counts. This rearrangement joins TRBV6-2 or TRBV6-3 to TRBJ1-6; D may be TRBD1 (5 bases). CDR1 and CDR2 (germline): MNHEY, SVGEGT. The ends were cut back, 7 bases at V and 7 bases at J, with 17 bases in the middle. This CDR3 comprises 15 residues. CDR3 nucleotide sequence: TGTGCCAGCACCTTAAGGGGACGACCAAATTCACCCCTCCACTTT. It codes for CASTLRGRPNSPLHF.

This clonotype showed up many times. The chain uses TRBV20-1 and TRBJ2-7; 9 bases align to TRBD1. This CDR3 comprises 13 residues. Germline CDR1 DFQATT, CDR2 SNEGSKA (reference sequence). The V and J ends lost 2 bases and 6 bases, in that order; junction bases with no gene match: 5. CDR3 amino acids: CSARHRQGGEQYF. CDR3 nucleotides: TGCAGTGCTAGACACCGACAGGGGGGCGAGCAGTACTTC.

This clonotype was counted many times. J is TRBJ2-2 and V is TRBV10-3; no firm D call. Looked up from germline, CDR1 is ENHRY and CDR2 is SYGVKD. This CDR3 region has 15 residues. V lost 6 bases and J 4 bases, leaving 15 bases between the germline ends. CDR3 nucleotide sequence: TGTGCCATCAGCCCCGAGCTGGGGATCACCGGGGAGCTGTTTTTT. Its protein product is CAISPELGITGELFF.

This clonotype was seen only a few times. V is TRBV5-1 and J is TRBJ1-1, with a weak D call TRBD1 (6 bases). The ends were cut back, 4 bases at V and 1 base at J, with 14 bases in the middle. The germline V gene has CDR1 SGHRS and CDR2 YFSETQ. This CDR3 has 15 amino acids. The CDR3 DNA reads as TGCGCCAGCAGCATAGGGGACACCCAGAACACTGAAGCTTTCTTT. Translating it yields CASSIGDTQNTEAFF.

This clonotype showed up many times. V gene TRBV6-1 combines with J gene TRBJ1-2; no reliable D call. Germline V gene lookup returns CDR1 MNHNS and CDR2 SASEGT. The CDR3 loop spans 13 amino acids. V lost 5 bases and J 4 bases, leaving 11 bases between the germline ends. The CDR3 DNA reads as TGTGCCAGCAGTCGGCAGCAGGTCTATGGCTACACCTTC. Translating it yields CASSRQQVYGYTF.

This clonotype was seen many times. The CDR3 here is CASSTYRDYEQYV. The DNA for the CDR3 is TGTGCCAGCAGTACCTACAGGGACTACGAGCAGTACGTC. The gene calls are TRBV28 and TRBJ2-7; D is possibly TRBD1 (6 bases). CDR3 length equals 13 residues. In germline, CDR1 is MDHEN, CDR2 SYDVKM. The germline V and J ends were trimmed by 5 bases and 3 bases, with 11 bases remaining between them.

This clonotype was seen many times. This chain links TRBV10-3 with TRBJ2-3, with 8 bases lining up with TRBD2. The germline V gene encodes CDR1 ENHRY and CDR2 SYGVKD. The ends lost 6 bases at V and 3 bases at J; junction bases unmatched: 8. CDR3 size: 15 residues. CDR3 nucleotide sequence: TGTGCCATCAGGCCGGGACTAGAGGGGACAGATACGCAGTATTTT. It specifies CAIRPGLEGTDTQYF.

This clonotype was picked up many times. The genes are TRBV6-2 or TRBV6-3 and TRBJ2-2, with a tentative D call TRBD2 (6 bases). In germline, CDR1 is MNHEY, CDR2 SVGEGT. Trimming pared 2 bases from V and 0 bases from J, leaving 16 bases between. This CDR3 has 18 amino acids. In nucleotides, the CDR3 is TGTGCCAGCAGTTACGGGGCGGGGCCGCTAGCGAACACCGGGGAGCTGTTTTTT. Protein sequence: CASSYGAGPLANTGELFF.

In its sample, this clonotype was seen many times. The chain joins TRBV28 to TRBJ1-3, with D perhaps matching TRBD1 (5 bases). This CDR3 has 16 residues. From germline, CDR1 is MDHEN and CDR2 SYDVKM. Trimming shortened V by 8 bases and J by 0 bases, and 17 bases separated the two germline ends. For the CDR3, the DNA is TGTGCCAGCGGGTCCCGGGGCACTTTCTCTGGAAACACCATATATTTT. Amino acids: CASGSRGTFSGNTIYF.

This clonotype was observed many times. This sequence joins TRBV12-3 or TRBV12-4 and TRBJ2-1; D is possibly TRBD1 (6 bases). V lost 8 bases and J lost 0, with 11 bases in between. The CDR3 is made up of 14 amino acids. The CDR3 coding sequence is TGTGCCAGCCAGGGGTCTAGCTCCTACAATGAGCAGTTCTTC. It yields the protein CASQGSSSYNEQFF.

This clonotype was seen ten or more times. V gene TRBV15 combines with J gene TRBJ1-6; D is unclear. Looked up from germline, CDR1 is LNHNV and CDR2 is YYDKDF (reference sequence). V lost 3 bases and J 5 bases, leaving 8 bases between the germline ends. This CDR3 has 14 amino acids. CDR3 sequence (DNA): TGTGCCACCAGCAGCCGGGGAGATAATTCACCCCTCCACTTT. Amino acid sequence: CATSSRGDNSPLHF.

The CDR3 loop is CASSFSTAYGYTF. The DNA for the CDR3 is TGTGCCAGCAGCTTTAGTACAGCTTATGGCTACACCTTC. V is TRBV7-2 and J is TRBJ1-2, with no clear D. Trimming left V 3 bases short and J 5 bases short, with 10 bases between. CDR3 length: 13 amino acids. Germline V CDR1 and CDR2: SGHTA, FQGNSA.

There are many counts of this clonotype. The CDR3 region is CASSEGGETWDEQYF. CDR3 sequence (DNA): TGTGCCAGCAGTGAAGGTGGGGAGACCTGGGACGAGCAGTACTTC. J is TRBJ2-7 and V is TRBV6-1; possibly TRBD2 for D (5 bases). Trimming stripped 1 base from V and 5 bases from J, with 15 bases between. The germline V gene encodes CDR1 MNHNS and CDR2 SASEGT. CDR3 size: 15 residues.

This clonotype appeared many times. The chain is built from TRBV20-1 and TRBJ1-5, with a weak D call TRBD1 (5 bases). CDR1 is DFQATT and CDR2 is SNEGSKA in the germline V gene (reference sequence). The V gene lost 1 base and the J gene lost 6 bases, with 16 bases spanning the gap. There are 15 residues in the CDR3. Written as DNA, the CDR3 is TGCAGTGCTAGAGTTTCGGGGGGGAGCGGTCAGCCCCAGCATTTT. Its translation: CSARVSGGSGQPQHF.

There are many counts of this clonotype. V is TRBV3-1 and J is TRBJ1-6, with 7 bases lining up with TRBD1. V lost 2 bases, J lost 7 bases, and 5 bases stayed unmatched. The CDR3 has 15 amino acids. Germline V gene sequence: CDR1 LGHDT, CDR2 YNNKEL (reference sequence). The CDR3 loop reads CASSQTGTENSPLHF. CDR3 nucleotide sequence: TGTGCCAGCAGCCAAACCGGGACAGAAAATTCACCCCTCCACTTT. The full variable domain, in which reference TRBV3-1 and TRBJ1-6 provide the parts outside the CDR3, is DTAVSQTPKYLVTQMGNDKSIKCEQNLGHDTMYWYKQDSKKFLKIMFSYNNKELIINETVPNRFSPKSPDKAHLNLHINSLELGDSAVYFCASSQTGTENSPLHFGNGTRLTVT.

The J gene is TRBJ2-7, the V gene TRBV7-2; tentative D call: TRBD1 (5 bases). Germline V lookup: CDR1 SGHTA, CDR2 FQGNSA. This CDR3 is built from 15 residues. V lost 5 bases and J 0 bases, leaving 14 bases between the germline ends. The CDR3 sequence is CASSTYRQSSYEQYF. In nucleotides, the CDR3 is TGTGCCAGCAGCACCTACAGGCAGAGCTCCTACGAGCAGTACTTC. The whole variable domain, remainder taken from reference TRBV7-2 and TRBJ2-7, is GAGVSQSPSNKVTEKGKDVELRCDPISGHTALYWYRQSLGQGLEFLIYFQGNSAPDKSGLPSDRFSAERTGGSVSTLTIQRTQQEDSAVYLCASSTYRQSSYEQYFGPGTRLTVT.

This clonotype was recorded at least ten times. The J gene is TRBJ1-1, the V gene TRBV6-5; D uncertain. CDR3 length: 13 amino acids. V was clipped by 4 bases and J by 2 bases, with 8 bases between them. Germline-derived CDR1 and CDR2 are MNHEY and SVGAGI. The CDR3 sequence: CASSSLGNTEAFF. CDR3 nucleotides: TGTGCCAGCAGTTCCCTTGGAAACACTGAAGCTTTCTTT.

The V and J genes are TRBV7-2 and TRBJ1-1, with a tentative D call TRBD1 (5 bases). The germline gives CDR1 SGHTA, CDR2 FQGNSA. Trimming shortened V by 1 base and J by 6 bases, and 18 bases separated the two germline ends. The CDR3 length is 16 residues. The CDR3 bases are TGTGCCAGCAGCTTAGGGCGGGGCCAGTCCAACGCTGAAGCTTTCTTT. Protein: CASSLGRGQSNAEAFF.

Ten or more counts support this clonotype. The chain employs TRBV5-1 and TRBJ1-4; unclear D gene. Germline CDR1 reads SGHRS; CDR2 reads YFSETQ. The CDR3 spans 13 residues. Trimming shortened V by 0 bases and J by 8 bases, and 8 bases separated the two germline ends. The CDR3 DNA is TGCGCCAGCAGCTTGGGCCTCCTGGAAAAACTGTTTTTT. Amino acid sequence: CASSLGLLEKLFF.